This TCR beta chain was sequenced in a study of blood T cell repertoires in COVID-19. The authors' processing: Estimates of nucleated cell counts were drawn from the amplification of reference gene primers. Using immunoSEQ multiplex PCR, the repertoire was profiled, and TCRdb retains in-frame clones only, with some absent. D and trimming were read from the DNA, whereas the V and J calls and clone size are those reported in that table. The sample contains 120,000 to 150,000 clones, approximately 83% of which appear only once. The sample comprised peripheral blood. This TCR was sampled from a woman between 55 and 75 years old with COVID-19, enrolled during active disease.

The CDR3 loop reads CASSYPVDSVAPGELFF. Here the CDR3 DNA reads TGTGCCAGCAGTTACCCCGTCGACAGCGTGGCTCCCGGGGAGCTGTTTTTT. This chain joins TRBV7-9 and TRBJ2-2; weak D call: TRBD1 (5 bases). Trimming took off 6 bases at V and 6 bases at J, with 23 bases between the two ends. The CDR3 spans 17 residues. CDR1 and CDR2 (germline): SEHNR, FQNEAQ (reference sequence). The full variable domain, in which reference TRBV7-9 and TRBJ2-2 provide the parts outside the CDR3, is DTGVSQNPRHKITKRGQNVTFRCDPISEHNRLYWYRQTLGQGPEFLTYFQNEAQLEKSRLLSDRFSAERPKGSFSTLEIQRTEQGDSAMYLCASSYPVDSVAPGELFFGEGSRLTVL.